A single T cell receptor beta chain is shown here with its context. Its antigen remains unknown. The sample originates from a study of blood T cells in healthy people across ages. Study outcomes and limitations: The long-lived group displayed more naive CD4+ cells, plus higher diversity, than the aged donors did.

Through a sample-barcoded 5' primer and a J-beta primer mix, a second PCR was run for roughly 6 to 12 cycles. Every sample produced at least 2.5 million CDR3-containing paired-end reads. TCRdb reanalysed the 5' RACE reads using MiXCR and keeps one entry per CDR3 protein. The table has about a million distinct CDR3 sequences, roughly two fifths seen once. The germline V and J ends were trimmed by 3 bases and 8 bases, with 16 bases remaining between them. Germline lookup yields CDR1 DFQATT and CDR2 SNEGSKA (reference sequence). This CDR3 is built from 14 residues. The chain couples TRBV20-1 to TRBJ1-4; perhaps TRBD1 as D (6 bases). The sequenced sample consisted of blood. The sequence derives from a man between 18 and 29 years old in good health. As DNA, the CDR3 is TGCAGTGCTAGTATGTGGGACACCGGGGAAAAACTGTTTTTT. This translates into CSASMWDTGEKLFF.